Below, 17 T cell receptor beta chains from the same sample are listed, as sequenced in a study of T cell changes during pregnancy in multiple sclerosis. Sequenced by immunoSEQ multiplex PCR; TCRdb stores in-frame clones only, minus some. The sample gives some 99,000 clones, about 93% of which show up once; almost 1% is in the top ten. The specimen comprised peripheral blood, sampled after pregnancy. The receptors shown here come from a female donor with multiple sclerosis, enrolled in a pregnancy study.

This sequence joins TRBV7-2 and TRBJ2-3, with 9 bases aligning to TRBD1. This CDR3 contains 17 residues. Germline CDR1 SGHTA, CDR2 FQGNSA. Trimming took 5 bases from V and 1 from J; bases not matched to a gene: 10. The CDR3 DNA reads TGTGCCAGCAGCCAAGGGGACAGGGTCCCTGGCACAGATACGCAGTATTTT. Translated: CASSQGDRVPGTDTQYF. Drawing the rest from reference TRBV7-2 and TRBJ2-3, the complete variable domain is GAGVSQSPSNKVTEKGKDVELRCDPISGHTALYWYRQSLGQGLEFLIYFQGNSAPDKSGLPSDRFSAERTGGSVSTLTIQRTQQEDSAVYLCASSQGDRVPGTDTQYFGPGTRLTVL.

The V call is TRBV7-8, the J call TRBJ2-1; 9 bases agree with TRBD2. The length of the CDR3 is 15 residues. CDR1 is SGHVS and CDR2 is FQNEAQ in the germline V gene. The trim removed 0 bases at V and 10 bases at J, leaving 7 bases unmatched. The CDR3 DNA is TGTGCCAGCAGCTTAGCGGGACTAGCATTCGGCGAGCAGTTCTTC. Its protein product is CASSLAGLAFGEQFF.

The chain has TRBV7-8 and TRBJ1-2; 9 bases agree with TRBD1. V was clipped by 3 bases and J by 3 bases; unmatched bases: 8. CDR1 SGHVS and CDR2 FQNEAQ come from the germline V gene. The CDR3 runs to 16 residues. CDR3 nucleotide sequence: TGTGCCAGCAGCTTGCGACCCGGACAGGGGTACTATGGCTACACCTTC. Encoded protein: CASSLRPGQGYYGYTF.

The CDR3 here is CASSSNGVQSYGYTF. Here the CDR3 DNA reads TGTGCCAGCAGCTCCAACGGGGTTCAATCGTATGGCTACACCTTC. The chain recombines TRBV7-2 with TRBJ1-2, with D unclear. Germline CDR1 SGHTA, CDR2 FQGNSA. V lost 4 bases and J lost 5, with 17 bases in between. This CDR3 spans 15 amino acids.

The CDR3 here is CASSFSLAGGTYEQYF. The DNA for the CDR3 is TGTGCCAGCAGTTTTTCCTTAGCGGGAGGGACCTACGAGCAGTACTTC. This chain connects TRBV6-6 to TRBJ2-7, with 11 bases lining up with TRBD2. The V segment lost 4 bases and the J segment 2 bases; nucleotides outside the gene matches: 7. CDR3 length: 16 amino acids. Germline CDR1 reads MNHNY; CDR2 reads SVGAGI (reference sequence).

This chain links TRBV6-1 with TRBJ2-2; TRBD1 agrees at 7 bases. Germline V gene lookup returns CDR1 MNHNS and CDR2 SASEGT. Trimming removed 8 bases from V and 0 bases from J; junction bases left unmatched: 3. The CDR3 is made up of 14 amino acids. The CDR3 nucleotides read TGTGCCAGCCGGACAGGACCGAACACCGGGGAGCTGTTTTTT. Translated, it gives CASRTGPNTGELFF.

This sequence joins TRBV19 and TRBJ2-5, with TRBD1 as a possible D gene (6 bases). Germline V gene data show CDR1 as LNHDA and CDR2 as SQIVND (reference sequence). This CDR3 is built from 15 residues. V was trimmed by 6 bases and J by 2 bases, leaving 16 bases between them. CDR3 nucleotides: TGTGCCAGTAGCTATGGGTCAGGGGTGCAAGAGACCCAGTACTTC. It specifies CASSYGSGVQETQYF.

The chain links TRBV7-2 to TRBJ2-7; D might be TRBD2 (5 bases). The CDR3 has 12 residues. Trimming left V 5 bases short and J 3 bases short, with 8 bases between. Germline V gene lookup returns CDR1 SGHTA and CDR2 FQGNSA. The chain's CDR3 is CASSQDFYEQYF. The CDR3 DNA reads as TGTGCCAGCAGCCAGGACTTCTACGAGCAGTACTTC.

This rearrangement joins TRBV15 to TRBJ2-7; 10 bases are a match to TRBD1. Germline lookup yields CDR1 LNHNV and CDR2 YYDKDF (reference sequence). This CDR3 region has 15 residues. V lost 3 bases and J lost 6; bases outside the gene matches: 8. CDR3 amino acids: CATSRWGQGRPEQYF. The CDR3 DNA reads as TGTGCCACCAGCAGGTGGGGACAGGGGCGTCCCGAGCAGTACTTC.

A few counts support this clone. The rearrangement joins TRBV5-1 to TRBJ1-2; 8 nucleotides agree with TRBD1. The CDR3 runs to 14 residues. Per germline, CDR1 SGHRS and CDR2 YFSETQ. V lost 4 bases and J lost 7; bases outside the gene matches: 9. Here the CDR3 reads CASSLETGEGGYTF. The DNA of the CDR3 is TGCGCCAGCAGCCTCGAGACAGGGGAGGGTGGCTACACCTTC.

The J gene is TRBJ1-2, the V gene TRBV10-2, with 7 bases identical to TRBD1. Germline V gene sequence: CDR1 WSHSY, CDR2 SAAADI. The CDR3 consists of 13 residues. The CDR3 DNA reads as TGCTCCCTGAGGGACAGCGCTAACTATGGCTACACCTTC. It codes for CSLRDSANYGYTF.

The genes are TRBV5-6 and TRBJ1-2, with unresolved D. The germline V and J ends were trimmed by 1 base and 0 bases, with 7 bases remaining between them. CDR1 and CDR2 (germline): SGHDT, YYEEEE. This CDR3 has 14 amino acids. The CDR3 DNA follows: TGTGCCAGCAGCTTGAGAGGGACTAACTATGGCTACACCTTC. Amino acids: CASSLRGTNYGYTF. Filled out from reference TRBV5-6 and TRBJ1-2, the complete variable domain reads DAGVTQSPTHLIKTRGQQVTLRCSPKSGHDTVSWYQQALGQGPQFIFQYYEEEERQRGNFPDRFSGHQFPNYSSELNVNALLLGDSALYLCASSLRGTNYGYTFGSGTRLTVV.

Points on this clone: Other DNA sequences in the sample encode the same CDR3. This rearrangement joins TRBV19 to TRBJ2-1; 8 bases match TRBD1. The CDR3 is made up of 13 amino acids. The germline CDR1 and CDR2 sequences are LNHDA and SQIVND (reference sequence). After removal of 3 bases from V and 6 bases from J, the junction contained 1 base not matched to a gene. The CDR3 DNA sequence: TGTGCCAGTAGTATCACAGGGGGCAATGAGCAGTTCTTC. It codes for CASSITGGNEQFF.

This chain joins TRBV28 and TRBJ2-7; 9 nucleotides agree with TRBD2. The CDR3 runs to 12 residues. The V gene's germline CDR1 is MDHEN and CDR2 SYDVKM. The CDR3 spells CVAGGGAGEQYF. The CDR3 DNA reads as TGTGTTGCGGGAGGGGGGGCAGGCGAGCAGTACTTC. Using reference TRBV28 and TRBJ2-7 for the parts outside the CDR3, the full variable domain is DVKVTQSSRYLVKRTGEKVFLECVQDMDHENMFWYRQDPGLGLRLIYFSYDVKMKEKGDIPEGYSVSREKKERFSLILESASTNQTSMYLCVAGGGAGEQYFGPGTRLTVT.

This chain uses TRBV30 with TRBJ1-5; D remains ambiguous. Trimming removed 3 bases at V and 2 bases at J, with 14 bases between. The CDR3 runs to 15 residues. The germline gives CDR1 GTSNPN, CDR2 SVGIG (reference sequence). CDR3 protein: CAWSPNRRGNQPQHF. CDR3 nucleotides: TGTGCCTGGAGCCCCAATCGGCGGGGCAATCAGCCCCAGCATTTT.

This chain joins TRBV19 and TRBJ1-2; possibly TRBD1 for D (5 bases). This CDR3 comprises 16 residues. Trimming removed 3 bases at V and 7 bases at J, with 21 bases between. CDR1 and CDR2 (germline): LNHDA, SQIVND (reference sequence). DNA of the CDR3: TGTGCCAGTAGTATGGGACTCGTCCGACCGGCGGGTGGCTACACCTTC. This translates into CASSMGLVRPAGGYTF.

The rearrangement joins TRBV19 to TRBJ1-1; no definite D call. Germline CDR1 is LNHDA and CDR2 is SQIVND (reference sequence). V was pared by 5 bases and J by 2 bases, with 15 bases between. The CDR3 sequence is 15 residues long. The CDR3: CASSSRGASNTEAFF. CDR3 nucleotides: TGTGCCAGTAGTTCCCGGGGAGCTTCAAACACTGAAGCTTTCTTT. The whole variable domain, filled in from reference TRBV19 and TRBJ1-1, reads DGGITQSPKYLFRKEGQNVTLSCEQNLNHDAMYWYRQDPGQGLRLIYYSQIVNDFQKGDIAEGYSVSREKKESFPLTVTSAQKNPTAFYLCASSSRGASNTEAFFGQGTRLTVV.